These 32 T cell receptor beta chains share one sample of origin, sequenced in a study of blood T cell repertoires in COVID-19. Libraries were prepared by immunoSEQ multiplex PCR; TCRdb keeps only in-frame clonotypes and omits some of them. The repertoire holds some 180,000 clones, with around four fifths as singletons. Material: peripheral blood. These receptors all stem from a woman over 75 with COVID-19, enrolled during active disease.

V and J are TRBV7-9 and TRBJ2-1, with D tentatively TRBD1 (6 bases). Trimming removed 1 base at V and 4 bases at J, with 8 bases between. CDR1 is SEHNR and CDR2 is FQNEAQ in the germline V gene (reference sequence). This CDR3 comprises 14 residues. The CDR3 spells CASSLVTGYNEQFF. The CDR3, as DNA: TGTGCCAGCAGCTTAGTGACAGGATACAATGAGCAGTTCTTC. The full variable domain, completed using reference TRBV7-9 and TRBJ2-1, is DTGVSQNPRHKITKRGQNVTFRCDPISEHNRLYWYRQTLGQGPEFLTYFQNEAQLEKSRLLSDRFSAERPKGSFSTLEIQRTEQGDSAMYLCASSLVTGYNEQFFGPGTRLTVL.

Of note for this clone: Germline and junction disagree at one end, which may indicate a read error. The genes are TRBV7-9 and TRBJ2-1; 8 positions agree with TRBD2. Germline CDR1 is SEHNR and CDR2 is FQNEAQ (reference sequence). The CDR3 is 14 residues long. CDR3 loop: CASSRGGEPNKQFF. The CDR3, as DNA: TGTGCCAGCAGCCGGGGGGGAGAACCCAATAAGCAGTTCTTC.

This clone was detected only a few times. This chain joins TRBV10-3 and TRBJ2-2; 9 bases fit TRBD2. The germline gives CDR1 ENHRY, CDR2 SYGVKD. Trimming at V came to 6 bases and at J to 4 bases, leaving 3 bases not matched to a gene. The CDR3 has 14 residues. CDR3 nucleotide sequence: TGTGCCATCAGGGCAGCGGGGGGCACCGGGGAGCTGTTTTTT. Translated: CAIRAAGGTGELFF.

The table lists this clone with a count of one. The chain uses TRBV13 and TRBJ1-5; D is unresolved. The CDR3 has 13 residues. Germline assignment: CDR1 PRHDT and CDR2 FYEKMQ (reference sequence). Trimming stripped 3 bases from V and 7 bases from J, with 10 bases between. CDR3: CASSLTRWQPQHF. Written as DNA, the CDR3 is TGTGCCAGCAGCTTGACAAGGTGGCAGCCCCAGCATTTT.

The CDR3 nucleotides are TGTGCCACCAGCAGGCGGAGAACTAGCGGGAGTGGTCGAGATACGCAGTATTTT. It encodes CATSRRRTSGSGRDTQYF. The V call is TRBV15, the J call TRBJ2-3; 11 bases line up with TRBD2. The CDR3 totals 18 residues. Germline-derived CDR1 and CDR2 are LNHNV and YYDKDF (reference sequence). The J segment lost 5 bases and the V segment lost 3 bases, leaving 13 bases of the junction unmatched.

The chain combines TRBV6-5 with TRBJ2-2, with D unresolved. The CDR3 runs 14 residues. V lost 6 bases and J 1 base, leaving 9 bases between the germline ends. Germline V gene data show CDR1 as MNHEY and CDR2 as SVGAGI. The CDR3: CASRKSGNTGELFF. In DNA form, the CDR3 reads TGTGCCAGCAGGAAGTCAGGGAACACCGGGGAGCTGTTTTTT.

The J gene is TRBJ1-3, the V gene TRBV2, with a weak D call TRBD1 (5 bases). The CDR3 has 14 residues. V lost 6 bases, J lost 0 bases, and 9 bases lay in between. Looked up from germline, CDR1 is SNHLY and CDR2 is FYNNEI. CDR3: CASSEQDSGNTIYF. The DNA for the CDR3 is TGTGCCAGCAGCGAACAGGACTCTGGAAACACCATATATTTT. Combining the CDR3 with reference TRBV2 and TRBJ1-3 gives the whole variable domain EPEVTQTPSHQVTQMGQEVILRCVPISNHLYFYWYRQILGQKVEFLVSFYNNEISEKSEIFDDQFSVERPDGSNFTLKIRSTKLEDSAMYFCASSEQDSGNTIYFGEGSWLTVV.

The chain carries TRBV3-1 (or the pseudogene TRBV3-2) and TRBJ2-1; 14 bases fit TRBD2. CDR3 size: 14 residues. Germline CDR1 is LGHDT and CDR2 is YNNKEL (reference sequence). Trimming took 3 bases from V and 13 from J; bases not matched to a gene: 5. Here the CDR3 DNA reads TGTGCCAGCAGCCAGGGACTAGCGGGAGTCTTCCAGTTCTTC. It encodes CASSQGLAGVFQFF.

This chain links TRBV3-1 (or the pseudogene TRBV3-2) with TRBJ1-3; D unresolved. Looked up from germline, CDR1 is LGHDT and CDR2 is YNNKEL (reference sequence). Trimming removed 3 bases at V and 3 bases at J, with 9 bases between. This CDR3 spans 14 amino acids. The CDR3 loop is CASSQRDFGNTIYF. The CDR3 coding sequence is TGTGCCAGCAGCCAGAGAGATTTTGGAAACACCATATATTTT.

The chain joins TRBV9 to TRBJ1-2; 7 bases match TRBD1. The V gene's germline CDR1 is SGDLS and CDR2 YYNGEE. J lost 5 bases, V lost 3 bases, and 7 bases had no gene match. The CDR3 extends over 14 amino acids. The CDR3 region is CASSGPDRVYGYTF. As DNA, the CDR3 is TGTGCCAGCAGCGGCCCAGACAGGGTTTATGGCTACACCTTC.

This sequence joins TRBV6-5 and TRBJ2-1, with a possible D match to TRBD2 (6 bases). CDR3 length: 13 amino acids. The V gene lost 6 bases and the J gene lost 4 bases, with 10 bases spanning the gap. Germline V gene lookup returns CDR1 MNHEY and CDR2 SVGAGI. The chain's CDR3 is CASSRGLYNEQFF. CDR3 nucleotides: TGTGCCAGCAGCCGCGGACTATACAATGAGCAGTTCTTC.

This chain links TRBV5-4 with TRBJ1-1; D is perhaps TRBD1 (5 bases). The V and J ends lost 0 bases and 11 bases respectively, with 11 bases between them. This CDR3 comprises 12 residues. Germline V gives CDR1 SGHNT, CDR2 YYREEE (reference sequence). The CDR3 is CASSLAGGGAFF. CDR3 nucleotides: TGTGCCAGCAGCTTGGCCGGCGGGGGGGCTTTCTTT.

This chain uses TRBV11-1 with TRBJ2-1; 8 bases are a match to TRBD2. CDR3 size: 16 residues. V lost 6 bases, J lost 9 bases, and 16 bases stayed unmatched. CDR1 is SGHAT, CDR2 FQDESV, per germline (reference sequence). This chain's CDR3 is CASSGREAQSNSEQFF. CDR3 sequence (DNA): TGTGCCAGCAGTGGGCGGGAGGCCCAAAGTAACAGTGAGCAGTTCTTC. The entire variable domain, with the rest obtained from reference TRBV11-1 and TRBJ2-1, is as follows: EAEVAQSPRYKITEKSQAVAFWCDPISGHATLYWYRQILGQGPELLVQFQDESVVDDSQLPKDRFSAERLKGVDSTLKIQPAELGDSAMYLCASSGREAQSNSEQFFGPGTRLTVL.

The rearrangement joins TRBV2 to TRBJ2-1; TRBD1 is a possible D gene (5 bases). The germline gives CDR1 SNHLY, CDR2 FYNNEI. V was shortened by 6 bases and J by 14 bases, with 17 bases between the two germline ends. This CDR3 comprises 12 residues. CDR3 in DNA: TGTGCCAGCAGCTACGTTAGGGGAAGGGAGTTCTTC. It encodes CASSYVRGREFF.

With regard to this clone: At one end, the junction sequence differs from germline, possibly due to a read error. The CDR3 loop is CATSRGLNEKLFF. CDR3 coding DNA: TGCGCCACCAGCAGGGGTTTAAATGAAAAACTGTTTTTT. This sequence joins TRBV5-1 and TRBJ1-4; a weak D match, TRBD1 (6 bases). The length of the CDR3 is 13 residues. In germline, CDR1 is SGHRS, CDR2 YFSETQ.

Here the CDR3 reads CASSIERGSYEQYF. In DNA form, the CDR3 reads TGTGCCAGTAGTATAGAACGGGGGTCCTACGAGCAGTACTTC. The V and J genes are TRBV19 and TRBJ2-7, with D perhaps TRBD2 (6 bases). Trimming took off 0 bases at V and 1 base at J, with 7 bases between the two ends. The CDR3 covers 14 residues. Per the germline V gene, CDR1 is LNHDA and CDR2 is SQIVND (reference sequence).

This sequence joins TRBV5-1 and TRBJ2-1; 7 nucleotides align to TRBD2. Unmatched junction bases numbered 21, after V lost 3 bases and J lost 6 bases. CDR3 length equals 19 residues. Germline loops: CDR1 SGHRS, CDR2 YFSETQ. For the CDR3, the DNA is TGCGCCAGCAGCTCCGGGTGGAGCTTGGGGCCTGAGCGGGGCAATGAGCAGTTCTTC. Its translation: CASSSGWSLGPERGNEQFF.

The chain recombines TRBV5-6 with TRBJ2-2; D gene ambiguous. V lost 1 base and J lost 5, with 9 bases in between. CDR1 is SGHDT, CDR2 YYEEEE, per germline. CDR3 size: 14 residues. The chain's CDR3 is CASSLQSATGELFF. The CDR3, as DNA: TGTGCCAGCAGCTTGCAGAGCGCTACCGGGGAGCTGTTTTTT.

This chain joins TRBV21-1 and TRBJ2-7; TRBD2, the D gene given by the table, was not confirmed from the DNA. TRBV21-1 is flagged as a pseudogene. There are 17 residues in the CDR3. CDR3 residues: CASSPRLAGGPCGEQYF. As DNA, the CDR3 is TGTGCCAGCAGCCCGCGACTAGCGGGAGGGCCGTGCGGCGAGCAGTACTTC.

V gene TRBV14 combines with J gene TRBJ2-3; no firm D call. This CDR3 has 13 amino acids. Trimming took 9 bases from V and 3 from J, leaving 13 bases between them. Per the germline V gene, CDR1 is SGHDN and CDR2 is FVKESK. The CDR3 loop reads CASQNFVTDTQYF. The DNA for the CDR3 is TGTGCCAGTCAGAATTTCGTGACAGATACGCAGTATTTT.

With regard to this clone: This specimen includes other DNA sequences encoding the same CDR3. The chain recombines TRBV18 with TRBJ2-3; TRBD1 matches at 9 bases. This CDR3 has 15 residues. The V gene end was trimmed by 3 bases and the J gene end by 6 bases; junction bases not matched to a gene: 7. Germline assignment: CDR1 KGHSH and CDR2 LQKENI. The CDR3 loop reads CASSPGTGSRDTQYF. The CDR3 nucleotides are TGTGCCAGCTCACCCGGGACAGGGTCCCGGGATACGCAGTATTTT.

CDR3 coding DNA: TGTGCCAGCAGTTATGCGGACATATCGAATTCACCCCTCCACTTT. This encodes CASSYADISNSPLHF. V gene TRBV6-5 combines with J gene TRBJ1-6, with a weak D call TRBD1 (5 bases). Germline V lookup: CDR1 MNHEY, CDR2 SVGAGI. V was trimmed by 3 bases and J by 7 bases, leaving 13 bases between them. This CDR3 is built from 15 residues.

V usage is TRBV18 and J usage is TRBJ2-7, with D maybe TRBD1 (5 bases). CDR3 size: 15 residues. The germline gives CDR1 KGHSH, CDR2 LQKENI. With 3 bases removed from V and 4 bases from J, the gap between germline ends came to 16 bases. The CDR3 DNA follows: TGTGCCAGCTCACCCGAAAGGTGGGGCGTATACGAGCAGTACTTC. Its protein is CASSPERWGVYEQYF.

The chain is built from TRBV4-2 and TRBJ1-2; 7 bases line up with TRBD1. Germline V gene sequence: CDR1 LGHNA, CDR2 YNFKEQ. CDR3 length: 16 amino acids. J lost 8 bases, V lost 3 bases, and 15 bases had no gene match. CDR3 sequence (DNA): TGTGCCAGCAGCCACCAAAGGGGGCAGGGCATCGGCGGCTACACCTTC. Translated: CASSHQRGQGIGGYTF.

This chain links TRBV28 with TRBJ1-5; TRBD1 aligns across 11 bases. With V trimmed by 3 bases and J by 2 bases, 3 bases remained unmatched. The V gene's germline CDR1 is MDHEN and CDR2 SYDVKM. The CDR3 totals 16 residues. CDR3 bases: TGTGCCAGCAGTTTTGGGACAGGGGGTGGCAATCAGCCCCAGCATTTT. Protein: CASSFGTGGGNQPQHF.

This clone was seen only once. The chain employs TRBV6-5 and TRBJ2-1; 10 bases map to TRBD2. Unmatched junction bases numbered 8, after V lost 6 bases and J lost 6 bases. CDR1 and CDR2 from the germline V gene are MNHEY and SVGAGI. CDR3 size: 15 residues. The CDR3 bases are TGTGCCAGCAGCCCCCCTAGCGGGGGAGGCAATGAGCAGTTCTTC. Translated, it gives CASSPPSGGGNEQFF.

V gene TRBV5-1 combines with J gene TRBJ2-7; 7 bases line up with TRBD1. J lost 3 bases, V lost 4 bases, and 4 bases had no gene match. Germline V gives CDR1 SGHRS, CDR2 YFSETQ. The CDR3 has 13 amino acids. This CDR3 reads CASSPDRDYEQYF. Here the CDR3 DNA reads TGCGCCAGCAGCCCCGACAGGGACTACGAGCAGTACTTC. The complete variable domain, with remaining parts taken from reference TRBV5-1 and TRBJ2-7, reads KAGVTQTPRYLIKTRGQQVTLSCSPISGHRSVSWYQQTPGQGLQFLFEYFSETQRNKGNFPGRFSGRQFSNSRSEMNVSTLELGDSALYLCASSPDRDYEQYFGPGTRLTVT.

The genes are TRBV7-9 and TRBJ2-5, with D unclear. Between the trimmed V and J ends, which lost 5 bases and 2 bases, there was a span of 18 bases. CDR1 and CDR2 from the germline V gene are SEHNR and FQNEAQ (reference sequence). The CDR3 covers 16 residues. Here the CDR3 DNA reads TGTGCCAGCAGCAACCCCCCCCCGGAACAGCAAGAGACCCAGTACTTC. It yields the protein CASSNPPPEQQETQYF.

The chain links TRBV24-1 to TRBJ1-1, with TRBD1 as a possible D gene (6 bases). Germline V gene data show CDR1 as KGHDR and CDR2 as SFDVKD. The CDR3 length is 16 residues. V gave up 4 bases and J gave up 3 bases, with 17 bases separating them. The CDR3 DNA is TGTGCCACCAGTGACTCTACAGGGTTTAGGGACACTGAAGCTTTCTTT. Translated: CATSDSTGFRDTEAFF.

This clone was detected only once. V usage is TRBV9 and J usage is TRBJ1-2; 7 bases are a match to TRBD1. The CDR3 is 15 residues long. J lost 4 bases, V lost 4 bases, and 10 bases had no gene match. Germline CDR1 is SGDLS and CDR2 is YYNGEE. In nucleotides, the CDR3 is TGTGCCAGCAGCACGGGACAGCTGTCCGCCTATGGCTACACCTTC. Protein product: CASSTGQLSAYGYTF.

This clone appeared a single time. The V and J genes are TRBV2 and TRBJ1-5, with a weak D call TRBD1 (5 bases). This CDR3 region has 13 residues. Germline V gene data show CDR1 as SNHLY and CDR2 as FYNNEI. Trimming shortened V by 8 bases and J by 9 bases, and 17 bases separated the two germline ends. The CDR3 DNA sequence: TGTGCCAGCGAGGCGGGGGGTCGGGGGCCCCAGCATTTT. Protein sequence: CASEAGGRGPQHF.

This chain uses TRBV7-3 with TRBJ1-6, with 7 bases identical to TRBD1. Germline CDR1 is SGHTA and CDR2 is FQGTGA. The CDR3 runs to 14 residues. V shed 3 bases, J shed 6 bases, and the junction held 2 bases outside the gene matches. The CDR3 spells CASSLGTANSPLHF. CDR3 DNA: TGTGCCAGCAGCTTGGGGACAGCTAATTCACCCCTCCACTTT.